This TCR beta chain was sequenced in a study of cytomegalovirus exposure and HLA in healthy donors. From germline, CDR1 is ENHRY and CDR2 SYGVKD. V was pared by 6 bases and J by 5 bases, with 19 bases between. This CDR3 spans 15 amino acids. The assay was immunoSEQ multiplex PCR, and TCRdb's table has in-frame clones only and misses some. The sample lists 35,000 to 55,000 clones; over 85% were seen once. In its sample, this clone was seen once. Its antigen is undetermined. Study-level points and caveats: High specificity and sensitivity for cytomegalovirus status were reported for the classifier.

The sequenced material came from PBMCs. The J gene is TRBJ1-1, the V gene TRBV10-3, with D uncertain. The TCR originated in a woman in her late teens or twenties in good health and CMV-seronegative. CDR3 nucleotides: TGTGCCATCAGCCACAAGGATGGAGTAAAGACTGAAGCTTTCTTT. Its protein is CAISHKDGVKTEAFF.